Shown below are 3 T cell receptor beta chains from a single sample sequenced in a study of cytomegalovirus exposure and HLA in healthy donors. Produced via immunoSEQ multiplex PCR; TCRdb's table is partial and in-frame only. The table records 67,000 or so clones, approximately 94% of them present only once. Material: PBMCs. Receptors originate from a man younger than 35 in good health and CMV-seropositive.

This chain's CDR3 is CASSLGRAHVYEQYF. For the CDR3, the DNA is TGTGCCAGCAGCTTAGGCCGCGCCCACGTCTACGAGCAGTACTTC. V gene TRBV13 combines with J gene TRBJ2-7, with D unresolved. Per the germline V gene, CDR1 is PRHDT and CDR2 is FYEKMQ (reference sequence). The CDR3 runs 15 residues. The V end lost 0 bases, the J end lost 3 bases, and 12 bases lay between the germline ends.

V is TRBV7-2 and J is TRBJ2-1; 8 nucleotides align to TRBD1. The CDR3 spans 12 residues. Germline loops: CDR1 SGHTA, CDR2 FQGNSA. The ends lost 5 bases at V and 9 bases at J; junction bases unmatched: 3. CDR3 DNA: TGTGCCAGCAGCCCCGGACAGGGTGAGCAGTTCTTC. This encodes CASSPGQGEQFF.

This sequence joins TRBV7-3 and TRBJ2-5; D not certain. This CDR3 contains 12 residues. CDR1 SGHTA and CDR2 FQGTGA come from the germline V gene. The germline V and J ends were trimmed by 4 bases and 7 bases, with 10 bases remaining between them. CDR3 in amino acids: CASSSPGGTQYF. The CDR3 nucleotides read TGTGCCAGCAGCTCTCCAGGTGGGACCCAGTACTTC.